This T cell receptor beta chain was profiled in a study of blood T cell repertoires in COVID-19. Study as a whole: The study drew acute and convalescent COVID-19 samples from the United States, Italy and Spain. The analysed material was cDNA or gDNA that came from T cells, B-cell-depleted T cells, or PBMCs.

In terms of age and location, participants ranged from roughly 18 to 95 years and lived in roughly 22 US areas. On this clone itself: The same CDR3 arises from other DNA sequences in this sample as well.

The CDR3 has 13 amino acids. Trimming removed 5 bases from V and 1 base from J, with 9 bases in between. Germline CDR1 SQVTM, CDR2 ANQGSEA. Original handling: It was from reference gene primer amplification that nucleated cell counts were estimated. Produced via immunoSEQ multiplex PCR; TCRdb's table is partial and in-frame only. That table is the source of V, J and clone size, and D and trimming were worked out from the DNA. The sample contains 150,000 to 200,000 clones, roughly 90% of which appear only once. This TCR was sampled from a human donor with acute COVID-19. The donor label of this sample is uncertain. The material sequenced was PBMCs or T cells enriched from blood (not recorded which). The V call is TRBV29-1, the J call TRBJ1-5; maybe TRBD1 (6 bases). The CDR3 DNA sequence: TGCAGCGTTCGACAGGACAGCAATCAGCCCCAGCATTTT. Amino acid sequence: CSVRQDSNQPQHF.